This T cell receptor (beta chain) is drawn from a study of blood T cell repertoires in COVID-19. At the level of the study: T cells, B-cell-depleted T cells, or PBMCs provided the cDNA or gDNA that served as material.

The table came from immunoSEQ multiplex PCR; TCRdb's copy has only in-frame clones and leaves some out. The sample shows approximately 93,000 clones, just over 85% of them seen only once. CDR3 length: 15 residues. The V and J ends lost 1 base and 4 bases, in that order; junction bases with no gene match: 6. The V gene's germline CDR1 is SGHRS and CDR2 YFSETQ. This rearrangement joins TRBV5-1 to TRBJ2-5, with 8 bases matching TRBD1. The receptor was isolated from a man over 45 with active or convalescent COVID-19. The sequenced material came from peripheral blood. This CDR3 is CASSLYPTGGETQYF. CDR3 in DNA: TGCGCCAGCAGCTTGTACCCTACAGGGGGAGAGACCCAGTACTTC.